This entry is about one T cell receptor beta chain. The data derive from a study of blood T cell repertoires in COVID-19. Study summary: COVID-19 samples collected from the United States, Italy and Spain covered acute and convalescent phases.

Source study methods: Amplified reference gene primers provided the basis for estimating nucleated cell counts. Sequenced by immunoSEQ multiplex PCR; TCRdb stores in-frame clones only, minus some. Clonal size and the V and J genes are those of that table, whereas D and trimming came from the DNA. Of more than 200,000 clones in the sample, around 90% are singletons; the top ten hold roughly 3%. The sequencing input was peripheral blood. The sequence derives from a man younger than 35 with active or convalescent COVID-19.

CDR3 loop: CASSKWTGGTGEQYF. The CDR3 region has the DNA TGTGCCAGCAGTAAATGGACAGGGGGAACCGGCGAGCAGTACTTC. The genes are TRBV5-4 and TRBJ2-7; 10 nucleotides agree with TRBD1. Germline loops: CDR1 SGHNT, CDR2 YYREEE (reference sequence). There are 15 residues in the CDR3. The junction had 11 bases not matched to a gene; V was cut back by 5 bases and J by 6 bases.